This T cell receptor (beta chain) emerged from a study of blood T cells in healthy people across ages. The V segment lost 5 bases and the J segment 8 bases; nucleotides outside the gene matches: 8. CDR1 is MNHEY and CDR2 is SVGAGI in the germline V gene. The CDR3 extends over 13 amino acids. Study results and limitations: PBMC samples, being unsorted, prevented any conclusive comparison of naive and antigen-experienced cells.

Next came a second PCR, run for about 6 to 12 cycles, which used a sample-barcoded 5' primer along with a J-beta primer mix. MiXCR, run by TCRdb on the 5' RACE reads, gives a single entry per CDR3 protein. The repertoire holds roughly 900,000 distinct CDR3 sequences, with about 30% as singletons. At least 6 micrograms of total RNA were extracted per sample. As for this clonotype: The antigen remains unidentified.

The V gene is TRBV6-5, the J gene TRBJ1-2; 7 nucleotides align to TRBD1. The source is a woman aged 80 or over in good health. Sequencing was done on a sample of blood. The CDR3, as DNA: TGTGCCAGCAGTACCGGACAGGCTGGGGGCTACACCTTC. Translation gives CASSTGQAGGYTF.